This record covers a single T cell receptor (beta chain). V lost 1 base, J lost 0 bases, and 12 bases lay in between. From germline, CDR1 is SGHTS and CDR2 YDEGEE. This CDR3 comprises 16 residues. The sample originates from a study of T cell changes during pregnancy in multiple sclerosis. Assay used: immunoSEQ multiplex PCR; TCRdb lists only in-frame clones, some missing. The repertoire holds 90,000 to 120,000 clones, with approximately 90% as singletons. The sequenced sample was peripheral blood, obtained after pregnancy. This sequence originates from a female donor with multiple sclerosis, enrolled in a pregnancy study. The V call is TRBV5-8, the J call TRBJ2-3; D remains ambiguous. In DNA, the CDR3 is TGTGCCAGCAGCTTGCGGGTGCAGAGCAGCACAGATACGCAGTATTTT. Translated: CASSLRVQSSTDTQYF.